A selection of T cell receptor beta chains follows, all from one sample in a study of blood T cell repertoires in COVID-19. Sequencing was performed with immunoSEQ multiplex PCR; in TCRdb, only in-frame clones are kept and a portion is missing. The data hold roughly 150,000 clones, with 87% observed a single time. The specimen sequenced was PBMCs or T cells enriched from blood (not recorded which). The receptors shown here come from a middle-aged woman who had been exposed to COVID-19. Both conserved end residues are part of each CDR3. D genes are given only for firm matches.

v_call	d_call	j_call	cdr3_aa
TRBV4-2	.	TRBJ1-5	CASSQGRGGSEPQHF
TRBV20-1	.	TRBJ1-2	CSASSNYGYTF
TRBV6-2/TRBV6-3	TRBD2	TRBJ2-7	CASSYTPSGNSYEQYF
TRBV7-8	.	TRBJ1-1	CASSLAADILTEAFF
TRBV25-1	.	TRBJ2-2	CASTAGLTPTGELFF
TRBV6-4	.	TRBJ2-1	CASSQEDSSYNEQFF
TRBV28	TRBD1	TRBJ1-2	CASSLYRTGGYGYTF
TRBV6-5	.	TRBJ2-7	CASSYLRQAGEQYF
TRBV5-1	.	TRBJ1-1	CASRRAGGRDTEAFF
TRBV7-2	TRBD1	TRBJ1-5	CASSRPGTGNQPQHF
TRBV28	TRBD1	TRBJ1-5	CASSSGTGVVWPQHF
TRBV10-3	.	TRBJ2-1	CAISESRDSNEQFF
TRBV28	.	TRBJ2-3	CASSLMVGTQYF
TRBV27	.	TRBJ1-4	CASSLSRRELGDEKLFF
TRBV10-2	TRBD2	TRBJ2-1	CASRQLAGVYNEQFF
TRBV9	TRBD2	TRBJ2-2	CASSPLGLVSNTGELFF
TRBV6-1	.	TRBJ1-2	CASSERGYGYTF
TRBV2	.	TRBJ1-1	CASSPLEFSNRGTEAFF
TRBV10-3	TRBD1	TRBJ2-3	CAIKGQGNSDTQYF
TRBV6-5	.	TRBJ2-7	CASRNIDSFAEQYF
TRBV9	TRBD1	TRBJ1-2	CASSAEGGAGFYGYTF
TRBV28	.	TRBJ2-2	CASSEAGQATNTGELFF
TRBV6-5	.	TRBJ1-1	CASSSEKEAFF
TRBV7-2	TRBD2	TRBJ2-2	CASRGAGDTGELFF
TRBV5-5	TRBD1	TRBJ1-1	CASSSRDRTYTEAFF
TRBV28	.	TRBJ2-3	CASSFSFSAGKVAGSPDTQYF
TRBV5-8	.	TRBJ1-2	CASSLVTGRDYGYTF
TRBV9	TRBD1	TRBJ1-2	CASSDALTRGQGYTF
TRBV4-3	TRBD1	TRBJ1-1	CASSQGTGMGTEAFF
TRBV6-4	TRBD2	TRBJ2-2	CASSASGGNTGELFF